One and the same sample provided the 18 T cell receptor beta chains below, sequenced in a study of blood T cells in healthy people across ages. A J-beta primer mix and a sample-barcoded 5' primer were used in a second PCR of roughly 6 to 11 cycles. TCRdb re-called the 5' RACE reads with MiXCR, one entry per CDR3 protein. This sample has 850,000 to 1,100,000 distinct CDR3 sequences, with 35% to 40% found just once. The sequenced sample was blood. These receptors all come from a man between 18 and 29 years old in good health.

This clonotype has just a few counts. The CDR3 DNA follows: TGCAGTGCTAGCATGGGAGGGTATGGAGGCTACACCTTC. It yields the protein CSASMGGYGGYTF. The chain employs TRBV20-1 and TRBJ1-2; D unclear. This CDR3 has 13 amino acids. Per germline, CDR1 DFQATT and CDR2 SNEGSKA (reference sequence). Trimming stripped 3 bases from V and 8 bases from J, with 16 bases between.

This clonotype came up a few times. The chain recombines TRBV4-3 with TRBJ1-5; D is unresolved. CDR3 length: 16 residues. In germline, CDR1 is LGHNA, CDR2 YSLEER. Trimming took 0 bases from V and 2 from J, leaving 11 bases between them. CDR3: CASSQDLDPGNQPQHF. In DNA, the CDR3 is TGCGCCAGCAGCCAAGATCTCGACCCAGGCAATCAGCCCCAGCATTTT.

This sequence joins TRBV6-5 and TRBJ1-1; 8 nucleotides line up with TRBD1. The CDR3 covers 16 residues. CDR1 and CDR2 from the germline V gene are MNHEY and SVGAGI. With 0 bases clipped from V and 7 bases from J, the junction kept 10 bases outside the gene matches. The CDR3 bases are TGTGCCAGCAGTTACTCGTCGCGGACAGGGAGCCGTGAAGCTTTCTTT. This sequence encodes CASSYSSRTGSREAFF.

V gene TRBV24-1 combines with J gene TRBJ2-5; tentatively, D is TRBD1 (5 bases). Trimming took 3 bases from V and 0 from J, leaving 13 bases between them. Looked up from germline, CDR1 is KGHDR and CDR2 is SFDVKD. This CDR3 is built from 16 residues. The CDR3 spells CATSDARQNHQETQYF. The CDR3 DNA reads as TGTGCCACCAGTGATGCCCGACAGAACCACCAAGAGACCCAGTACTTC.

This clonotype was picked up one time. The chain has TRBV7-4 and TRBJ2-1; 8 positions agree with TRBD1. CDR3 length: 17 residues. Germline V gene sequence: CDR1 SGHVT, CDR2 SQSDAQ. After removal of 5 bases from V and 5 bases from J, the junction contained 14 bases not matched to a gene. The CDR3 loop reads CASSPPLDREFNNEQFF. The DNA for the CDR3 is TGTGCCAGCAGCCCCCCCTTGGACAGGGAATTTAACAATGAGCAGTTCTTC.

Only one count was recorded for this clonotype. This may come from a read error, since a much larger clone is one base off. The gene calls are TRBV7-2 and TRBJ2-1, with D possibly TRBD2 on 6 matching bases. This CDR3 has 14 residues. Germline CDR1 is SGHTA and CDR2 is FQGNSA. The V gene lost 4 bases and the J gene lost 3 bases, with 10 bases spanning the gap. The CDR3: CASSSPGLYNEQFF. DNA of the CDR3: TGTGCCAGCAGCTCTCCGGGACTCTACAATGAGCAGTTCTTC.

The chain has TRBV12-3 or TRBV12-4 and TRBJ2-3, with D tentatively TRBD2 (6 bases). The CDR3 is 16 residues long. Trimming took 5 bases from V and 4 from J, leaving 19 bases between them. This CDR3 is CASSTWGVSSADTQYF. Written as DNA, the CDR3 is TGTGCCAGCAGTACATGGGGGGTATCAAGCGCAGATACGCAGTATTTT.

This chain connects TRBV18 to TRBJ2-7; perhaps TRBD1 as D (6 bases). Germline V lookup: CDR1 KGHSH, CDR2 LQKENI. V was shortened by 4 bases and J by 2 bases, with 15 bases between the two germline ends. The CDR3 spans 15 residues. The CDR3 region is CASSQDRHTAYEQYF. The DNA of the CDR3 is TGTGCCAGCTCACAGGACAGACACACAGCCTACGAGCAGTACTTC.

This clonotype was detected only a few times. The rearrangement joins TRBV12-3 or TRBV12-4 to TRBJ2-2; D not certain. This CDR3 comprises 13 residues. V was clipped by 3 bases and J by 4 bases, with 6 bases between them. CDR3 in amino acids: CASSFFGTGELFF. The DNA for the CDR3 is TGTGCCAGCAGTTTTTTTGGCACCGGGGAGCTGTTTTTT.

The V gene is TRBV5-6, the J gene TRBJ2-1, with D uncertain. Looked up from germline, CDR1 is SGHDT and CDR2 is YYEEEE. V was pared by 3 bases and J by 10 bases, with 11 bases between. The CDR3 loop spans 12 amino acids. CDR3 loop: CASSSTHGEQFF. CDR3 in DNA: TGTGCCAGCAGCTCCACGCATGGCGAGCAGTTCTTC.

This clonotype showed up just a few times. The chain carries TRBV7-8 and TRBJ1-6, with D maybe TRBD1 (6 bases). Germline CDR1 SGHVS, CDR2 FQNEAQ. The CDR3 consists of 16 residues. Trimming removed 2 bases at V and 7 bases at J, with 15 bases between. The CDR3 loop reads CASSLLGGAGNSPLHF. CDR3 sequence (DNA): TGTGCCAGCAGCTTATTGGGGGGCGCAGGGAATTCACCCCTCCACTTT.

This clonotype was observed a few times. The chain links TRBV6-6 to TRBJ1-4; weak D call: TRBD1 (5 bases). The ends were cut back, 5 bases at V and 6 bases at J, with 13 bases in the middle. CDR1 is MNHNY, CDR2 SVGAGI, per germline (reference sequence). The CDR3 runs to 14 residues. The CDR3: CASSPGTDHEKLFF. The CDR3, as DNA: TGTGCCAGCAGTCCCGGGACGGATCATGAAAAACTGTTTTTT.

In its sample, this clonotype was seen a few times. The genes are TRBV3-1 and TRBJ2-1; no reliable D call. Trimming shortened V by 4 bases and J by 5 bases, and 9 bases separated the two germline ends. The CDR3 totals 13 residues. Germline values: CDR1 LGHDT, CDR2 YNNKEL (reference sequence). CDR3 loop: CASSPYIDNEQFF. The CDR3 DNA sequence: TGTGCCAGCAGCCCCTACATAGACAATGAGCAGTTCTTC.

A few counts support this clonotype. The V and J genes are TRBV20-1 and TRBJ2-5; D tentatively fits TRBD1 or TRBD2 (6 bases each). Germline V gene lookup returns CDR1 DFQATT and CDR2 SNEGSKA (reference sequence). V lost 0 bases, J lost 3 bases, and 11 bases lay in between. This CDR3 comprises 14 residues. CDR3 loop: CSAREVRGEETQYF. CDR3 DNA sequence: TGCAGTGCTAGAGAGGTTAGGGGGGAAGAGACCCAGTACTTC.

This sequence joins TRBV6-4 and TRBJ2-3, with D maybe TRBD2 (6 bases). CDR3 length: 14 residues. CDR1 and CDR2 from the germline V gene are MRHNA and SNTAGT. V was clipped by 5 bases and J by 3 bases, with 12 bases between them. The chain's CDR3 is CASSHRLATDTQYF. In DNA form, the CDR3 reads TGTGCCAGCAGTCATCGTCTAGCGACAGATACGCAGTATTTT.

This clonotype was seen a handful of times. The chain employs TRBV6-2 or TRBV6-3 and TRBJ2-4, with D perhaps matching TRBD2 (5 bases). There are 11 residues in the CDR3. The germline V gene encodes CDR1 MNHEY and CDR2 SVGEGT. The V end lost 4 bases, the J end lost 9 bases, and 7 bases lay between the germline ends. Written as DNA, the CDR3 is TGTGCCAGCAGTTGGGGAGTCATTCAGTACTTC. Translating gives CASSWGVIQYF.

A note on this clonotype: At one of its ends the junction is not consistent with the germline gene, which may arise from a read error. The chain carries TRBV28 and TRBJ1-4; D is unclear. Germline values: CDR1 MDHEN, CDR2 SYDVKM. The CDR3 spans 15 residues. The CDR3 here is CAGSFRSGEGEKLFF. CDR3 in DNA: TGTGCCGGCAGTTTCCGAAGCGGGGAAGGTGAAAAACTGTTTTTT.

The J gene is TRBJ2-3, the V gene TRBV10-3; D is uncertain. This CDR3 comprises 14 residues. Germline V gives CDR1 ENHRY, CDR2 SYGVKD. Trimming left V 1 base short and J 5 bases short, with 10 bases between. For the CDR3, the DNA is TGTGCCATCAGTGAGTACCGCCCAGGAGATACGCAGTATTTT. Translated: CAISEYRPGDTQYF.